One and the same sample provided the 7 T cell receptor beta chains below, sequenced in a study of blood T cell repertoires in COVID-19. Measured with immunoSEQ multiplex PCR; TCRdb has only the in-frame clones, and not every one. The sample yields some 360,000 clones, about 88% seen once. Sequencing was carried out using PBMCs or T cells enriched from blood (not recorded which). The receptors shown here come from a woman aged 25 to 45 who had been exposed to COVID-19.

DNA for the CDR3: TGTGCCAGCTCACCAAGGACAGGACTAGCGGGCCACAATGAGCAGTTCTTC. It translates to CASSPRTGLAGHNEQFF. V usage is TRBV18 and J usage is TRBJ2-1; 11 bases map to TRBD2. The germline V gene has CDR1 KGHSH and CDR2 LQKENI. V dropped 2 bases and J dropped 5; count of bases not matched to a gene: 8. The CDR3 is made up of 17 amino acids.

CDR3 bases: TGCGCCAGCAGTGAGGGACAGGGAGCTGTCAATTCACCCCTCCACTTT. Translation: CASSEGQGAVNSPLHF. The chain employs TRBV10-2 and TRBJ1-6; 8 nucleotides align to TRBD1. The CDR3 length is 16 residues. CDR1 and CDR2 (germline): WSHSY, SAAADI. V lost 2 bases and J lost 7; bases outside the gene matches: 7.

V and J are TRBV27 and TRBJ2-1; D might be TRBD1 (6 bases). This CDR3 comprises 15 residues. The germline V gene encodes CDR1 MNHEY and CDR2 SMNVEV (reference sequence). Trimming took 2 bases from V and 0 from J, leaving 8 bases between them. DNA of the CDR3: TGTGCCAGCAGTTTACAGGGGCCCTCCTACAATGAGCAGTTCTTC. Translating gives CASSLQGPSYNEQFF.

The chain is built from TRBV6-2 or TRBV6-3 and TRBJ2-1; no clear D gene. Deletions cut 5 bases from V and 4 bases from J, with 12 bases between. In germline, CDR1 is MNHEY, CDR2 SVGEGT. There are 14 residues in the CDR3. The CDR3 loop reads CASSVAESYNEQFF. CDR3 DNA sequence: TGTGCCAGCAGTGTGGCGGAGAGTTACAATGAGCAGTTCTTC.

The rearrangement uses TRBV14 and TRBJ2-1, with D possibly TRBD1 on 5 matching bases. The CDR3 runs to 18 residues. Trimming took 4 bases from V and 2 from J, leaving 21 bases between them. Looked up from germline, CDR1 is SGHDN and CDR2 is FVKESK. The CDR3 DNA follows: TGTGCCAGCAGCCTTATCTCGTTTGGGGCAGGAACCTACAATGAGCAGTTCTTC. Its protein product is CASSLISFGAGTYNEQFF.

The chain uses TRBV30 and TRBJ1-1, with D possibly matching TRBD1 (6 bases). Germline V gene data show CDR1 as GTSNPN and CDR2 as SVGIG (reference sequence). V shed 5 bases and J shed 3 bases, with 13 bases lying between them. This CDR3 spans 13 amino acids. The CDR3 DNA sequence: TGTGCCTGGTCCAGACAGGTCTACACTGAAGCTTTCTTT. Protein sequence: CAWSRQVYTEAFF. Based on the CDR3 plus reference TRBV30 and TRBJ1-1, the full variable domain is SQTIHQWPATLVQPVGSPLSLECTVEGTSNPNLYWYRQAAGRGLQLLFYSVGIGQISSEVPQNLSASRPQDRQFILSSKKLLLSDSGFYLCAWSRQVYTEAFFGQGTRLTVV.

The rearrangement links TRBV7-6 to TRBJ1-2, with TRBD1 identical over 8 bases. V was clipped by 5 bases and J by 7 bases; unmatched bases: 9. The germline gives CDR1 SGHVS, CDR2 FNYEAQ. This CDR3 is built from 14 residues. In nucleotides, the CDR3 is TGTGCCAGCAGCCACCCAGGGGGCGCTTCTGGCTACACCTTC. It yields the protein CASSHPGGASGYTF.